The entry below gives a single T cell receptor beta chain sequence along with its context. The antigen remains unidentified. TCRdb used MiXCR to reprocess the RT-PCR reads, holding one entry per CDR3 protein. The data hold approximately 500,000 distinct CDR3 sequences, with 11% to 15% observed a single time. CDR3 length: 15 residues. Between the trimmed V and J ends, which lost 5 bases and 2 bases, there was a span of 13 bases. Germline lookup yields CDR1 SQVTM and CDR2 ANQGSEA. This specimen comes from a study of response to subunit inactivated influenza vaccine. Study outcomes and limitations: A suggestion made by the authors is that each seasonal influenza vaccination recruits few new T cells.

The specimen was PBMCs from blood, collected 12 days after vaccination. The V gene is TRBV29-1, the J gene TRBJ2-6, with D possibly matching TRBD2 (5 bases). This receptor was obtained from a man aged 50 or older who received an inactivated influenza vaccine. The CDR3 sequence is CSVRLGSAGANVLTF. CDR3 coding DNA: TGCAGCGTTCGACTGGGGAGCGCTGGGGCCAACGTCCTGACTTTC.